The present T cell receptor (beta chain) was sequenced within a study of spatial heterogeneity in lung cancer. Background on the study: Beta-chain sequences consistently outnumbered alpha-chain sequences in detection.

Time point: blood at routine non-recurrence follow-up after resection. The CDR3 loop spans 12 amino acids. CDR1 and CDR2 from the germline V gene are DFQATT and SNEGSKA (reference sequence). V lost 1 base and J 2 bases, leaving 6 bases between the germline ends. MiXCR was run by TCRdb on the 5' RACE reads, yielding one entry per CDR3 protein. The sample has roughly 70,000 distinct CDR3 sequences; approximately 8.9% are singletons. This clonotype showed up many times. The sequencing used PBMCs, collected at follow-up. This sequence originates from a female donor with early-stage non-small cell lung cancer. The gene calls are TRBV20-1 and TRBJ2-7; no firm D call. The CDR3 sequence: CSARVGAYEQYF. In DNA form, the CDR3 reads TGCAGTGCTAGAGTGGGTGCCTACGAGCAGTACTTC.